This T cell receptor (beta chain) was identified in a study of control samples from healthy donors and cancer patients. Assay: immunoSEQ multiplex PCR; the TCRdb copy retains only in-frame clones and omits some. The sample lists about 220,000 clones; just under 95% were seen once. Germline loops: CDR1 SGHNT, CDR2 YENEEA. Trimming removed 8 bases from V and 6 bases from J; junction bases left unmatched: 12. CDR3 length equals 15 residues. The TCR sequence derives from a middle-aged man in good health. The chain recombines TRBV11-3 with TRBJ2-1; 8 bases are a match to TRBD1. The specimen was blood. The CDR3 DNA reads TGTGCCAGCGCGACTAGGACAGGGCGCCGCAATGAGCAGTTCTTC. Residues: CASATRTGRRNEQFF.